This T cell receptor beta chain was sequenced for a study of shared clonotypes between healthy human individuals. Notes on the study in general: A handful of donors showed sharing of about 5.5% of naive CD4 clonotypes. The four-donor shared clonotypes exceeded non-shared clonotypes in generation probability, with non-shared ones scoring lower.

The input for sorted-subset replicate PCRs was approximately 210 ng DNA, tens of thousands of T cell genomes. Using immunoSEQ multiplex PCR, the repertoire was profiled, and TCRdb retains in-frame clones only, with some absent. Of over 1.5 million clones in the sample, nearly 99% were seen once. Comments on this clone: No antigen is known for it.

The CDR3 extends over 15 amino acids. CDR1 MNHEY and CDR2 SVGAGI come from the germline V gene. Unmatched junction bases numbered 5, after V lost 2 bases and J lost 5 bases. The split of CD4+ cells yielded CD45RA+ naive and CD45RA-negative memory subsets. The specimen was naive CD4+ T cells sorted from blood. Subset of the sample: CD45RA+ positively selected. The chain is built from TRBV6-5 and TRBJ2-2; 7 nucleotides line up with TRBD1. This TCR derives from a man under 40 in good health. CDR3 residues: CASSYDRAGTGELFF. The CDR3 DNA reads as TGTGCCAGCAGTTACGACAGGGCCGGAACCGGGGAGCTGTTTTTT.